This T cell receptor (beta chain) was sequenced in a study of Ad26.COV2.S vaccination and SARS-CoV-2 variants. Broader study findings: For non-spike TCRs, breadth in vaccine recipients resembled that in placebo recipients.

Data came from immunoSEQ multiplex PCR; TCRdb stores just in-frame clones and leaves some out. The table records around 450,000 clones, 80% to 90% of them present only once. A word on this clone: Its antigen is undetermined.

This CDR3 region has 15 residues. Germline trimming cut 5 bases from V and 7 bases from J; bases unmatched to any gene: 11. CDR1 MDHEN and CDR2 SYDVKM come from the germline V gene. Treatment defined: some 20 received Ad26.COV2.S at low or high dose, single or two shots; about 5 received placebo; per-sample allocation not given. Sampling was performed 63 days after the first vaccine or placebo injection. The starting material was peripheral blood, obtained in a trial of Ad26.COV2.S vaccine versus placebo. V is TRBV28 and J is TRBJ2-7, with TRBD2 matching over 10 bases. The source of this sequence is a person aged 18-60 years who received the Ad26.COV2.S COVID-19 vaccine or a placebo. The CDR3 sequence: CASSIVPGLAREQYF. In DNA form, the CDR3 reads TGTGCCAGCAGTATAGTACCGGGACTAGCGCGGGAGCAGTACTTC.